A selection of T cell receptor beta chains follows, all from one sample in a study of T-cell memory formation after mild COVID-19. MiXCR was run by TCRdb on the 5' RACE reads, yielding one entry per CDR3 protein. The table shows 350,000 to 400,000 distinct CDR3 sequences, with more than 20% occurring only once. The sample taken for sequencing was PBMCs or a T cell subset sorted from them (not recorded which). Every receptor here comes from an adult woman who had mild COVID-19 (a few samples of this study predate the infection). Cell type and time point are not known. The conserved cysteine and the conserved F or W are not part of the CDR3 here. Clone size is shown for a subset of rows, as once, few, many or a class of expanded clone.

abundance: NA
len: 12
j_gene: TRBJ2-3
v_gene: TRBV10-3
CDR3aa: AISDWGTADTQY

abundance: NA
len: 10
j_gene: TRBJ2-7
v_gene: TRBV6-5
CDR3aa: ASRGKLHEQY

abundance: few
len: 15
j_gene: TRBJ2-3
v_gene: TRBV29-1
CDR3aa: SVEDRTGHASTDTQY

abundance: NA
len: 14
j_gene: TRBJ2-1
v_gene: TRBV9
CDR3aa: ASSVVASGGYNEQF

abundance: NA
len: 12
j_gene: TRBJ2-7
v_gene: TRBV20-1
CDR3aa: SASLAGRPYEQY

abundance: NA
len: 11
j_gene: TRBJ1-2
v_gene: TRBV20-1
CDR3aa: SALRQGGKGYT

abundance: NA
len: 10
j_gene: TRBJ1-2
v_gene: TRBV6-1
CDR3aa: ASSEGYYGYT

abundance: NA
len: 14
j_gene: TRBJ2-5
v_gene: TRBV7-8
CDR3aa: ASSLVDLSSQETQY

abundance: NA
len: 12
j_gene: TRBJ2-3
v_gene: TRBV5-1
CDR3aa: ASSPRTGADTQY

abundance: few
len: 12
j_gene: TRBJ2-7
v_gene: TRBV5-5
CDR3aa: ASSLTRPPYEQY

abundance: NA
len: 9
j_gene: TRBJ2-1
v_gene: TRBV24-1
CDR3aa: ATSDYNEQF

abundance: many
len: 13
j_gene: TRBJ2-2
v_gene: TRBV5-6
CDR3aa: ASSLFDTLTGELF

abundance: few
len: 15
j_gene: TRBJ2-1
v_gene: TRBV4-2
CDR3aa: ASGARTSGSFGNEQF

abundance: few
len: 14
j_gene: TRBJ1-3
v_gene: TRBV5-1
CDR3aa: ASSLDGGQSGNTIY

abundance: few
len: 12
j_gene: TRBJ1-2
v_gene: TRBV12-3/TRBV12-4
CDR3aa: ASSRTGANYGYT

abundance: NA
len: 15
j_gene: TRBJ1-6
v_gene: TRBV20-1
CDR3aa: SARVAGQEIYNSPLH

abundance: NA
len: 15
j_gene: TRBJ2-3
v_gene: TRBV6-1
CDR3aa: ASSPFKGQGVTDTQY

abundance: NA
len: 15
j_gene: TRBJ2-3
v_gene: TRBV24-1
CDR3aa: ATSDEGRYTSTDTQY

abundance: few
len: 15
j_gene: TRBJ2-7
v_gene: TRBV6-2/TRBV6-3
CDR3aa: ASSYSQRYSDHYEQY

abundance: NA
len: 13
j_gene: TRBJ2-1
v_gene: TRBV5-1
CDR3aa: ASSSGLAGHNEQF

abundance: NA
len: 16
j_gene: TRBJ2-4
v_gene: TRBV5-6
CDR3aa: ASSQLTGEQIAKNIQY

abundance: few
len: 12
j_gene: TRBJ2-7
v_gene: TRBV5-1
CDR3aa: ASSLQRAPYEQY

abundance: NA
len: 12
j_gene: TRBJ2-5
v_gene: TRBV5-1
CDR3aa: ASSLILQQETQY

abundance: NA
len: 12
j_gene: TRBJ1-6
v_gene: TRBV4-1
CDR3aa: ASSQPDTNSPLH

abundance: few
len: 9
j_gene: TRBJ2-3
v_gene: TRBV24-1
CDR3aa: ATSDVDTQY

abundance: once
len: 14
j_gene: TRBJ2-7
v_gene: TRBV15
CDR3aa: ATSRDQQGSSYEQY

abundance: many
len: 15
j_gene: TRBJ2-7
v_gene: TRBV4-3
CDR3aa: ASSQGDRQYGVYEQY

abundance: NA
len: 13
j_gene: TRBJ2-2
v_gene: TRBV29-1
CDR3aa: SVEAGRSNTGELF

abundance: NA
len: 12
j_gene: TRBJ1-2
v_gene: TRBV5-1
CDR3aa: ASSLVGGNYGYT

abundance: NA
len: 14
j_gene: TRBJ2-2
v_gene: TRBV10-3
CDR3aa: AISESLSGGTGELF

abundance: few
len: 12
j_gene: TRBJ2-1
v_gene: TRBV20-1
CDR3aa: SARLAADYNEQF

abundance: NA
len: 16
j_gene: TRBJ1-5
v_gene: TRBV19
CDR3aa: ASSTRPGEVGLNQPQH

abundance: once
len: 12
j_gene: TRBJ1-3
v_gene: TRBV12-3/TRBV12-4
CDR3aa: ASSAKGSGNTIY

abundance: few
len: 13
j_gene: TRBJ2-3
v_gene: TRBV12-3/TRBV12-4
CDR3aa: ASSGRGRYTDTQY

abundance: few
len: 14
j_gene: TRBJ2-2
v_gene: TRBV9
CDR3aa: ASSVLGQSVTGELF

abundance: NA
len: 12
j_gene: TRBJ1-1
v_gene: TRBV12-3/TRBV12-4
CDR3aa: ASRGDSLYTEAF

abundance: many
len: 9
j_gene: TRBJ2-5
v_gene: TRBV12-3/TRBV12-4
CDR3aa: ASSLLETQY

abundance: few
len: 13
j_gene: TRBJ1-5
v_gene: TRBV5-1
CDR3aa: ASSLGDSSYQPQH

abundance: NA
len: 12
j_gene: TRBJ2-1
v_gene: TRBV19
CDR3aa: ASTGGGSYNEQF

abundance: once
len: 12
j_gene: TRBJ2-1
v_gene: TRBV12-3/TRBV12-4
CDR3aa: ASSKGNSYNEQF

abundance: NA
len: 15
j_gene: TRBJ1-5
v_gene: TRBV6-6
CDR3aa: ASRPGTRGGGNQPQH

abundance: NA
len: 13
j_gene: TRBJ2-1
v_gene: TRBV30
CDR3aa: AWSALPAGYNEQF

abundance: few
len: 11
j_gene: TRBJ2-7
v_gene: TRBV7-9
CDR3aa: ASSNSGGNEQY

abundance: NA
len: 13
j_gene: TRBJ2-2
v_gene: TRBV2
CDR3aa: ASRSTAASTGELF

abundance: few
len: 14
j_gene: TRBJ2-2
v_gene: TRBV6-7
CDR3aa: ASIPGQGGHHGELF

abundance: NA
len: 12
j_gene: TRBJ2-1
v_gene: TRBV12-3/TRBV12-4
CDR3aa: ASSSQGGFTEQF

abundance: NA
len: 13
j_gene: TRBJ2-7
v_gene: TRBV30
CDR3aa: AWRRGQGGTYEQY

abundance: once
len: 12
j_gene: TRBJ1-2
v_gene: TRBV6-5
CDR3aa: ASSHTTRNYGYT

abundance: few
len: 15
j_gene: TRBJ2-5
v_gene: TRBV24-1
CDR3aa: ATSVGTSGRPGETQY

abundance: NA
len: 15
j_gene: TRBJ2-3
v_gene: TRBV5-1
CDR3aa: ASSLASGLTSTDTQY

abundance: few
len: 13
j_gene: TRBJ2-5
v_gene: TRBV12-3/TRBV12-4
CDR3aa: ASSPGRSTQETQY

abundance: NA
len: 11
j_gene: TRBJ2-7
v_gene: TRBV10-3
CDR3aa: AHADRETYEQY

abundance: NA
len: 11
j_gene: TRBJ2-7
v_gene: TRBV27
CDR3aa: ASSFGRGYEQY

abundance: NA
len: 16
j_gene: TRBJ2-1
v_gene: TRBV7-8
CDR3aa: ASSLALIAGFSYNEQF

abundance: NA
len: 14
j_gene: TRBJ1-5
v_gene: TRBV7-8
CDR3aa: ASSLGTGLSNQPQH

abundance: NA
len: 12
j_gene: TRBJ2-7
v_gene: TRBV24-1
CDR3aa: ATSSTSGVYEQY